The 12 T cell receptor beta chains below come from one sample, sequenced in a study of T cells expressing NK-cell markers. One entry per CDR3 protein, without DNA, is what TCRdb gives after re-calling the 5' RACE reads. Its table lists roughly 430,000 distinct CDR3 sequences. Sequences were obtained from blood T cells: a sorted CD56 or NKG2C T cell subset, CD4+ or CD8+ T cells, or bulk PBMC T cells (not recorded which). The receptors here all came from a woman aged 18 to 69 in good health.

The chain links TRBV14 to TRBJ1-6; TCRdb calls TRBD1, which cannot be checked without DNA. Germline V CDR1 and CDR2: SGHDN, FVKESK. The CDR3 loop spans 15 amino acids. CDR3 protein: CASSRETGGYSPLHF.

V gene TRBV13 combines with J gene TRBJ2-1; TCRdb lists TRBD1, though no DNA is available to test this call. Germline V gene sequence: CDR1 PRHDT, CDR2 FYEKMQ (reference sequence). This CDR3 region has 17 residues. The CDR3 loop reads CASSLVTSFPLVNEQFF.

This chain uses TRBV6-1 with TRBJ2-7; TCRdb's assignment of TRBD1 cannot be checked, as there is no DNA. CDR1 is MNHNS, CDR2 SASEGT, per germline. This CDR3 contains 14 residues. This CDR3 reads CASSRNRGPHEQYF.

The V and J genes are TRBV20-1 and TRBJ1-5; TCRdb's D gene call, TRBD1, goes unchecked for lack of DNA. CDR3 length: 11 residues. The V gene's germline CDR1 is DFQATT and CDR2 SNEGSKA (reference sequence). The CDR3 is CSPVGNQPQHF.

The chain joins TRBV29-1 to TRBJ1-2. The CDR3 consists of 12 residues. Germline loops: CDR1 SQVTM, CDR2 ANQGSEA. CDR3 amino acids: CSVPGSALGYTF.

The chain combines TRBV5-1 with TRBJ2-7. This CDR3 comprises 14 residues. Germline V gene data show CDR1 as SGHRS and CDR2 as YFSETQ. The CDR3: CASSPTGSSYEQYF. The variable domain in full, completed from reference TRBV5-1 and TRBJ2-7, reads KAGVTQTPRYLIKTRGQQVTLSCSPISGHRSVSWYQQTPGQGLQFLFEYFSETQRNKGNFPGRFSGRQFSNSRSEMNVSTLELGDSALYLCASSPTGSSYEQYFGPGTRLTVT.

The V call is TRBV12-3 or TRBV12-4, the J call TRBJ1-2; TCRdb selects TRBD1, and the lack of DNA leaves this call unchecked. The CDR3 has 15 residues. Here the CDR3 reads CASSSEWGRNYGYTF.

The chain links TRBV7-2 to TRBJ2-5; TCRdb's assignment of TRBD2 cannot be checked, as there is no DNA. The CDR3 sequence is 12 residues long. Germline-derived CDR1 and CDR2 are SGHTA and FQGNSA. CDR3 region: CASSPASETQYF.

This CDR3 reads CASSQFGGGAPYNEQFF. The V gene is TRBV4-1, the J gene TRBJ2-1; TCRdb's D call of TRBD2 is untestable without DNA. The CDR3 has 17 amino acids. Germline lookup yields CDR1 MGHRA and CDR2 YSYEKL.

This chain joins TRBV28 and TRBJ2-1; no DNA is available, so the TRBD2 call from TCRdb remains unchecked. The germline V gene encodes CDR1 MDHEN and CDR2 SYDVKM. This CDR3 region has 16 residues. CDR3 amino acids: CASSPGTSGRTWRQFF.

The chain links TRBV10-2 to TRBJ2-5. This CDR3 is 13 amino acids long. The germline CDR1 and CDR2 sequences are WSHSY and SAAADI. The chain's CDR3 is CASSGHYQETQYF.

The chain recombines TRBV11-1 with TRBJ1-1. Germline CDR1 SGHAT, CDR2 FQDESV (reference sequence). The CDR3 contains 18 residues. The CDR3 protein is CASSLMGQRSLTNTEAFF.